The 2 T cell receptor beta chains below all came from one sample that was sequenced in a study of T cells in women clearing cervical HPV infection. Clones were read by immunoSEQ multiplex PCR, and TCRdb kept only the in-frame ones, dropping some. This listing includes about 36,000 clones. Sequencing used blood buffy coat. The source is a woman between 18 and 75 years old with a cervical HPV16 infection that either progressed to CIN3+ or cleared (not recorded which).

A remark on this clone: The DNA ends 3 residues before the CDR3 does, and the rest of the CDR3 is filled in from the germline J gene. This chain uses TRBV7-6 with TRBJ2-5, with D perhaps matching TRBD2 (6 bases). Germline-derived CDR1 and CDR2 are SGHVS and FNYEAQ. This CDR3 is built from 18 residues. Trimming removed 5 bases from V and 0 bases from J, with 22 bases in between. CDR3 DNA (partial): TGTGCCAGCAGCATTACACTTCCAGCGGGTGATTACCAAGAGACC. Its protein product is CASSITLPAGDYQET. The whole CDR3 sequence is CASSITLPAGDYQETQYF.

To note about this clone: The read terminates 3 residues ahead of where the CDR3 ends, so the germline J gene completes it. The chain employs TRBV4-1 and TRBJ2-7, with TRBD2 as a possible D gene (5 bases). The CDR3 extends over 15 amino acids. V was cut by 1 base and J by 0 bases, with 10 bases left in between. The germline CDR1 and CDR2 sequences are MGHRA and YSYEKL. Partial CDR3 DNA: TGCGCCAGCAGCCAAGCAGCGGAAAGCTCCTACGAG. Its protein is CASSQAAESSYE. The CDR3 as a whole reads CASSQAAESSYEQYF.